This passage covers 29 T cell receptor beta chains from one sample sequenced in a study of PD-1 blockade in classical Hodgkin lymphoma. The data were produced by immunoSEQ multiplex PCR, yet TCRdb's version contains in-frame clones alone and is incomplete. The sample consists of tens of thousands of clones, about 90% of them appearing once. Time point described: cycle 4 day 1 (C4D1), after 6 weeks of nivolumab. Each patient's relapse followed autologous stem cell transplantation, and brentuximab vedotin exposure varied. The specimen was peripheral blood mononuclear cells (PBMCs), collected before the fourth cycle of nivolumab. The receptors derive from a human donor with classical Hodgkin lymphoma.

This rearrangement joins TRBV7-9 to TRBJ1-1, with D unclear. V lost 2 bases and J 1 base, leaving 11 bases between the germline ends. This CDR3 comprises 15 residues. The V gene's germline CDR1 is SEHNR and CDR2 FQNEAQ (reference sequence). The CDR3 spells CASSLLPGRNTEAFF. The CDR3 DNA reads TGTGCCAGCAGCTTATTACCCGGTCGGAACACTGAAGCTTTCTTT.

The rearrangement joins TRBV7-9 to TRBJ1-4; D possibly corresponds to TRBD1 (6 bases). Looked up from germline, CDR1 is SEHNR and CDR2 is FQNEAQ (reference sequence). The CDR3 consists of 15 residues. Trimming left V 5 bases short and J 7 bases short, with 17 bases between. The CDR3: CASSPTLGQFEKLFF. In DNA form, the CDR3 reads TGTGCCAGCAGCCCGACGTTAGGACAGTTTGAAAAACTGTTTTTT.

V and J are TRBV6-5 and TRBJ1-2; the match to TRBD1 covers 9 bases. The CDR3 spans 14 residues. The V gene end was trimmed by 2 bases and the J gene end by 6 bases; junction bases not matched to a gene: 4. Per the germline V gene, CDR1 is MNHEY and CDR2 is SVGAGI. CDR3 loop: CASSYTDRGHGYTF. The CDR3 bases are TGTGCCAGCAGTTACACGGACAGGGGCCATGGCTACACCTTC.

The CDR3: CASSPTGGVQPQHF. The DNA of the CDR3 is TGTGCCAGCAGCCCTACAGGGGGCGTTCAGCCCCAGCATTTT. The chain recombines TRBV7-9 with TRBJ1-5, with 9 bases that match TRBD1. There are 14 residues in the CDR3. V trimming: 5 bases; J trimming: 6 bases; junction bases outside the gene matches: 5. Germline loops: CDR1 SEHNR, CDR2 FQNEAQ (reference sequence).

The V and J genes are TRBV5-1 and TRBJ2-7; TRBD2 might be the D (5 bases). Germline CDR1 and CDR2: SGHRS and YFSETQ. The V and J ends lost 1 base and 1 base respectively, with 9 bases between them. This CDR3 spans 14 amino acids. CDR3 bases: TGCGCCAGCAGCTTGAACACGGGGTCCTACGAGCAGTACTTC. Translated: CASSLNTGSYEQYF.

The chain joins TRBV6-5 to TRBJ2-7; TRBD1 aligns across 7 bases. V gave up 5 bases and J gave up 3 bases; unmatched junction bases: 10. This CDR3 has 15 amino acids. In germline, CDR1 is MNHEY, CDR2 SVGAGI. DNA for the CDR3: TGTGCCAGCAGTGCCTACGGGACAGATTTCTACGAGCAGTACTTC. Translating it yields CASSAYGTDFYEQYF.

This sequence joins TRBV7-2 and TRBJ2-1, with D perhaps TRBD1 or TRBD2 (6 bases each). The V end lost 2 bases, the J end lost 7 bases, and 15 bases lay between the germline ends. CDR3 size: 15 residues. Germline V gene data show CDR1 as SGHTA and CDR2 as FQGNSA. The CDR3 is CASSLIWGAGNEQFF. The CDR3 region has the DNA TGTGCCAGCAGCTTAATCTGGGGGGCGGGGAATGAGCAGTTCTTC.

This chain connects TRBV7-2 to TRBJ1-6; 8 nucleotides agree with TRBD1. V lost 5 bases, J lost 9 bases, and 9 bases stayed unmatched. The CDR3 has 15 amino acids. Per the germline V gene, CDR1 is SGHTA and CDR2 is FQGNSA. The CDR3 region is CASSLLGQAFSPLHF. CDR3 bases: TGTGCCAGCAGCCTCCTGGGACAGGCGTTTTCACCCCTCCACTTT.

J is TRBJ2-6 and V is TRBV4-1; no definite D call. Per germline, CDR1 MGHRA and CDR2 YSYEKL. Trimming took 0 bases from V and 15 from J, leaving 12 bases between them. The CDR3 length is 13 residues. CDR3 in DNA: TGCGCCAGCAGCCAAGAACCGACGGACGGCCTGACTTTC. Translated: CASSQEPTDGLTF.

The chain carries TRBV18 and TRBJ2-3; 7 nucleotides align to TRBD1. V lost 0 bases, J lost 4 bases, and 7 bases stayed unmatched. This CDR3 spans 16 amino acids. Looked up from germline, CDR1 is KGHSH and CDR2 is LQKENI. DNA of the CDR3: TGTGCCAGCTCACCACCGGCCCAGGGGGACCCAGATACGCAGTATTTT. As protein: CASSPPAQGDPDTQYF. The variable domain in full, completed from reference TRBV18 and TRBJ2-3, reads NAGVMQNPRHLVRRRGQEARLRCSPMKGHSHVYWYRQLPEEGLKFMVYLQKENIIDESGMPKERFSAEFPKEGPSILRIQQVVRGDSAAYFCASSPPAQGDPDTQYFGPGTRLTVL.

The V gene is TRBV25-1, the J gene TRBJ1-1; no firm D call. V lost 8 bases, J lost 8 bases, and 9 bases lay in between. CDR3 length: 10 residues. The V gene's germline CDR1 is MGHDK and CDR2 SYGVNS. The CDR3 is CASELGEAFF. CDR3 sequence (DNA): TGTGCCAGCGAGCTTGGGGAAGCTTTCTTT.

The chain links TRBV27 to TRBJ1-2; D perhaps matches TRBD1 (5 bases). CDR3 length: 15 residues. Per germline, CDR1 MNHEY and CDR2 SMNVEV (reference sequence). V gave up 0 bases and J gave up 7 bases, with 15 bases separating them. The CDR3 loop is CASSLSWEGLGGYTF. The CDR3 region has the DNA TGTGCCAGCAGTTTATCCTGGGAGGGGCTTGGTGGCTACACCTTC.

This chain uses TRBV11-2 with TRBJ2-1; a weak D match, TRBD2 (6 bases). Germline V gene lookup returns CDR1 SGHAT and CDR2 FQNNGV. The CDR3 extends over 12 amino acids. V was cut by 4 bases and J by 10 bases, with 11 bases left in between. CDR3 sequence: CASSSGLYEQFF. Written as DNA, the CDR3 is TGTGCCAGCAGCTCAGGACTATACGAGCAGTTCTTC.

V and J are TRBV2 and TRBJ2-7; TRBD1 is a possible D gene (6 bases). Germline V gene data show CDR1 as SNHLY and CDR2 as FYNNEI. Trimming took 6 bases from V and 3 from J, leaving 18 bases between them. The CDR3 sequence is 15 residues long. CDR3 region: CASRGSPTGLYEQYF. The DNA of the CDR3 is TGTGCCAGCAGGGGCAGCCCCACAGGGCTCTACGAGCAGTACTTC.

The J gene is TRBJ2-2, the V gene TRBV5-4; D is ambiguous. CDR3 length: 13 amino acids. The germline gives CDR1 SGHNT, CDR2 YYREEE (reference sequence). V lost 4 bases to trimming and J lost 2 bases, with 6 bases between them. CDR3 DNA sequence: TGTGCCAGCAGCACACCAAACACCGGGGAGCTGTTTTTT. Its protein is CASSTPNTGELFF.

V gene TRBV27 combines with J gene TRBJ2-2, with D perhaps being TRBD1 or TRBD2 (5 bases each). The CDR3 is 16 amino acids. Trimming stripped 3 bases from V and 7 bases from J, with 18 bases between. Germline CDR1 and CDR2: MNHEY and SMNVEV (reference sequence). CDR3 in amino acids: CASSLGDGIRFGELFF. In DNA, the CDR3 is TGTGCCAGCAGTTTGGGGGACGGGATAAGATTCGGGGAGCTGTTTTTT.

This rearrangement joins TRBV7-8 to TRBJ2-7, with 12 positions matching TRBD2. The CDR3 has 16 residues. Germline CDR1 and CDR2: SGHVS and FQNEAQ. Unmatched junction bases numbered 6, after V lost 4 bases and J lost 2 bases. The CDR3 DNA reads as TGTGCCAGCAGCTCCACTAGCGGGGGGCCCCCCTACGAGCAGTACTTC. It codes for CASSSTSGGPPYEQYF. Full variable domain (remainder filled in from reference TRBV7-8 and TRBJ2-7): GAGVSQSPRYKVAKRGQDVALRCDPISGHVSLFWYQQALGQGPEFLTYFQNEAQLDKSGLPSDRFFAERPEGSVSTLKIQRTQQEDSAVYLCASSSTSGGPPYEQYFGPGTRLTVT.

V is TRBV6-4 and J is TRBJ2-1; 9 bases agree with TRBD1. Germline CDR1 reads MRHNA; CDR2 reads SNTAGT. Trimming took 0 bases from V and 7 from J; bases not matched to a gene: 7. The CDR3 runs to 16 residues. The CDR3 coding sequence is TGTGCCAGCAGTGACTCGATGAGGGACAGGGTGAATGAGCAGTTCTTC. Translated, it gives CASSDSMRDRVNEQFF.

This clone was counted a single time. The CDR3 spells CASSHVGDSIFQETQYF. Written as DNA, the CDR3 is TGCGCCAGCAGCCACGTCGGGGACAGTATATTCCAAGAGACCCAGTACTTC. This chain uses TRBV4-1 with TRBJ2-5, with TRBD1 matching over 7 bases. Germline-derived CDR1 and CDR2 are MGHRA and YSYEKL. The CDR3 covers 17 residues. The V segment lost 3 bases and the J segment 1 base; nucleotides outside the gene matches: 11.

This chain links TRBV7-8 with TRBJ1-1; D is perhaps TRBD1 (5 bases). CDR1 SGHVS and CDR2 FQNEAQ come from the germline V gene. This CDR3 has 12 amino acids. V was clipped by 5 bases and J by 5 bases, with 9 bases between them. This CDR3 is CASSGGGTEAFF. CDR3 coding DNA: TGTGCCAGCAGCGGGGGGGGAACTGAAGCTTTCTTT.

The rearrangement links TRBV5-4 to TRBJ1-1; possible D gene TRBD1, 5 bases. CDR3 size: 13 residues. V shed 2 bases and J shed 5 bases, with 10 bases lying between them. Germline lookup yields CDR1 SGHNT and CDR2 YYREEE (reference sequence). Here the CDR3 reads CASSFMGETEAFF. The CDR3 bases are TGTGCCAGCAGCTTCATGGGGGAAACTGAAGCTTTCTTT.

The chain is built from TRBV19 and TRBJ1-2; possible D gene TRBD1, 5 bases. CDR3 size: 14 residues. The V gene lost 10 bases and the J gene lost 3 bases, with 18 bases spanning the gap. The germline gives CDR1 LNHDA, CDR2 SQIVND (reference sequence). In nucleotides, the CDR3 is TGTGCCACCGGAAAGGGGTGGGGGGACTATGGCTACACCTTC. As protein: CATGKGWGDYGYTF.

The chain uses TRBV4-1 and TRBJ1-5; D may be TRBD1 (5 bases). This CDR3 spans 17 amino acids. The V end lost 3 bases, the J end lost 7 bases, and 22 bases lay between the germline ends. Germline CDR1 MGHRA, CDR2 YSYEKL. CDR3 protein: CASSQPLRGPLGQPQHF. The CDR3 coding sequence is TGCGCCAGCAGCCAGCCATTACGGGGCCCCTTGGGGCAGCCCCAGCATTTT.

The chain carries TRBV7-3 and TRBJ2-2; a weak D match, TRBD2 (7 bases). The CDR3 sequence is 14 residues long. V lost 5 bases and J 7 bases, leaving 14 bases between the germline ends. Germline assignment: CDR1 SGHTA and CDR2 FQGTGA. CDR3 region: CASSPRGAVGELFF. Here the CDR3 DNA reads TGTGCCAGCAGCCCCCGGGGGGCTGTCGGGGAGCTGTTTTTT.

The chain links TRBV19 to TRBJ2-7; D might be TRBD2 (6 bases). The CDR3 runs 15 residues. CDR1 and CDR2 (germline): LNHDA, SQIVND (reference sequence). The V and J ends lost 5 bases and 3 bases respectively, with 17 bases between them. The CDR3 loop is CASSPTGDPFYEQYF. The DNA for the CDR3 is TGTGCCAGTAGTCCAACGGGGGACCCATTCTACGAGCAGTACTTC.

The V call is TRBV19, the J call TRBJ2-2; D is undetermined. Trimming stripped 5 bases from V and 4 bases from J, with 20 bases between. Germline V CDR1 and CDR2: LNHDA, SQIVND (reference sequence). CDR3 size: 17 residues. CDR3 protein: CASSVFLGPKGTGELFF. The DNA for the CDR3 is TGTGCCAGTAGTGTTTTCTTGGGCCCAAAGGGCACCGGGGAGCTGTTTTTT.

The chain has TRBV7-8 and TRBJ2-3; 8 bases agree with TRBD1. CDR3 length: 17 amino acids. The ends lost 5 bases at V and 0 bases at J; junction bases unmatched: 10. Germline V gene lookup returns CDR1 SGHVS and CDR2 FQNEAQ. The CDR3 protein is CASSTRDRRTSTDTQYF. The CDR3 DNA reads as TGTGCCAGCAGCACGCGGGACAGGAGGACTAGCACAGATACGCAGTATTTT.

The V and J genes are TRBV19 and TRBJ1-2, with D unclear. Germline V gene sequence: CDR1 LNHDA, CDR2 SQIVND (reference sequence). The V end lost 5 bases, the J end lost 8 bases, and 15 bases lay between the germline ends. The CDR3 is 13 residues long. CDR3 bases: TGTGCCAGTAGTGCTGGGTGGATTTTGGGCTACACCTTC. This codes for CASSAGWILGYTF.

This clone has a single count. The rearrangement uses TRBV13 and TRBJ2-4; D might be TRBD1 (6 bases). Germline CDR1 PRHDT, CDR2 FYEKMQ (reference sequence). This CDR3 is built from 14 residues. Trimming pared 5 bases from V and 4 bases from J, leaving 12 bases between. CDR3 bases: TGTGCCAGCAGCCCCCAGGGACATAAAAACATTCAGTACTTC. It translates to CASSPQGHKNIQYF.